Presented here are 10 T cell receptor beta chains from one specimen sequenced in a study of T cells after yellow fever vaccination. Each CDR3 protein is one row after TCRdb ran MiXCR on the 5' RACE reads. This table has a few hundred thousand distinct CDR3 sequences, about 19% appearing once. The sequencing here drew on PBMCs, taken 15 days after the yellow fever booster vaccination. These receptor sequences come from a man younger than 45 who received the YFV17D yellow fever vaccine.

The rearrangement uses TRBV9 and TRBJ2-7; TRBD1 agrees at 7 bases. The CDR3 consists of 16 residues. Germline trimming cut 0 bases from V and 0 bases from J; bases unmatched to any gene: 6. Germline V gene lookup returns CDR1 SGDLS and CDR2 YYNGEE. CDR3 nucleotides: TGTGCCAGCAGCGTAGCCACCGGACAGGACTCCTACGAGCAGTACTTC. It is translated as CASSVATGQDSYEQYF.

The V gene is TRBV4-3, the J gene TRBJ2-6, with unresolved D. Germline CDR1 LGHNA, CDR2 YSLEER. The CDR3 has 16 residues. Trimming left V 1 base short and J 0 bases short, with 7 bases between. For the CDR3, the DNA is TGCGCCAGCAGCCAAGTATTAAGCTCTGGGGCCAACGTCCTGACTTTC. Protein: CASSQVLSSGANVLTF.

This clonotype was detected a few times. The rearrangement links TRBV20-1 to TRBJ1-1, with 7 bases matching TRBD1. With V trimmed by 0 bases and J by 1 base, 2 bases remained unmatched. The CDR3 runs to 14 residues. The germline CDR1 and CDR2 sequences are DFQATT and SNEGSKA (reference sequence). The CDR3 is CSARDGTANTEAFF. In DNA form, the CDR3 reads TGCAGTGCTAGAGACGGGACAGCGAACACTGAAGCTTTCTTT.

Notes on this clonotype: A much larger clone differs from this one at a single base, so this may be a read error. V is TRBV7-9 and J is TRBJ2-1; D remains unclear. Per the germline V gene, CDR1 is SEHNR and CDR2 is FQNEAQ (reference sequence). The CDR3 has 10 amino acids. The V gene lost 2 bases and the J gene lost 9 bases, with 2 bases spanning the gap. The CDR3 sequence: CASSLIEQFF. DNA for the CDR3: TGTGCCAGCAGCTTAATTGAGCAGTTCTTC.

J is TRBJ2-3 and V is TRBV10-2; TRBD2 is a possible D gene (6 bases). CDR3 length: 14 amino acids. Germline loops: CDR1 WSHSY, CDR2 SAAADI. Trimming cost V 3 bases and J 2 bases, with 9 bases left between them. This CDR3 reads CASSDTGVTDTQYF. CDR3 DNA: TGCGCCAGCAGTGACACGGGAGTCACAGATACGCAGTATTTT.

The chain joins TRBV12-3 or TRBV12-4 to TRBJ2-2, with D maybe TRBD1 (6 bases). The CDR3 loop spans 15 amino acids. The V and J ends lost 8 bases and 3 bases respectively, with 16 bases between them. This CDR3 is CASYPGHVYTGELFF. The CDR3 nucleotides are TGTGCCAGCTATCCGGGACACGTGTACACCGGGGAGCTGTTTTTT.

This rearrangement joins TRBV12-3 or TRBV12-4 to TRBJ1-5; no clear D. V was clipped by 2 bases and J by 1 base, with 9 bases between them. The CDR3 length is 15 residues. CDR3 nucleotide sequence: TGTGCCAGCAGTTTACTAGGAGGGAGCAATCAGCCCCAGCATTTT. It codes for CASSLLGGSNQPQHF.

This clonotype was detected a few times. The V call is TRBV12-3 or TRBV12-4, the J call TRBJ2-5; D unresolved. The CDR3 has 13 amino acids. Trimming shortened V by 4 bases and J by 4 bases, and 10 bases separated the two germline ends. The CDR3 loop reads CASSSGEAETQYF. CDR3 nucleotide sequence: TGTGCCAGCAGTTCTGGAGAAGCAGAGACCCAGTACTTC.

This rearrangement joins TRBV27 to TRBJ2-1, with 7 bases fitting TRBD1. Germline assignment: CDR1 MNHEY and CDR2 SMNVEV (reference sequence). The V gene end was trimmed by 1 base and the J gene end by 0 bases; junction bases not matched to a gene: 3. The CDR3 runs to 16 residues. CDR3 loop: CASSLFGDSSYNEQFF. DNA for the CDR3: TGTGCCAGCAGTTTATTCGGGGACAGCTCCTACAATGAGCAGTTCTTC.

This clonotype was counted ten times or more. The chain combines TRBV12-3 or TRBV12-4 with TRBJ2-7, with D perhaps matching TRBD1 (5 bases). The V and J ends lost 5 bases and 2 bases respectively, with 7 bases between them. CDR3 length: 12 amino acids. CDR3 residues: CASSQGAYEQYF. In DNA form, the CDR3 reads TGTGCCAGCAGTCAAGGGGCCTACGAGCAGTACTTC.